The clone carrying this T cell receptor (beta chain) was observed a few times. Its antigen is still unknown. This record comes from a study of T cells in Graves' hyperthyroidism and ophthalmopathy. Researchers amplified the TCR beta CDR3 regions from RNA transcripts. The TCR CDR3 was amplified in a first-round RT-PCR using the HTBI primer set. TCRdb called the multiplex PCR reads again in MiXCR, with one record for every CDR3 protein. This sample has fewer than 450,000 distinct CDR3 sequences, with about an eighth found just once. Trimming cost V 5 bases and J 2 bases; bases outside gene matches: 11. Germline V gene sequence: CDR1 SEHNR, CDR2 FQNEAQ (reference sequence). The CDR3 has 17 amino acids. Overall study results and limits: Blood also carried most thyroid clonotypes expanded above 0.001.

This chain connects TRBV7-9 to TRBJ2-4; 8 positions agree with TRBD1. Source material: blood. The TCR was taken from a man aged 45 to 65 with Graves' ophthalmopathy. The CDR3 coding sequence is TGTGCCAGCAGCCCTGGGACAGGCGAGGATCCCAAAAACATTCAGTACTTC. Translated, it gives CASSPGTGEDPKNIQYF.